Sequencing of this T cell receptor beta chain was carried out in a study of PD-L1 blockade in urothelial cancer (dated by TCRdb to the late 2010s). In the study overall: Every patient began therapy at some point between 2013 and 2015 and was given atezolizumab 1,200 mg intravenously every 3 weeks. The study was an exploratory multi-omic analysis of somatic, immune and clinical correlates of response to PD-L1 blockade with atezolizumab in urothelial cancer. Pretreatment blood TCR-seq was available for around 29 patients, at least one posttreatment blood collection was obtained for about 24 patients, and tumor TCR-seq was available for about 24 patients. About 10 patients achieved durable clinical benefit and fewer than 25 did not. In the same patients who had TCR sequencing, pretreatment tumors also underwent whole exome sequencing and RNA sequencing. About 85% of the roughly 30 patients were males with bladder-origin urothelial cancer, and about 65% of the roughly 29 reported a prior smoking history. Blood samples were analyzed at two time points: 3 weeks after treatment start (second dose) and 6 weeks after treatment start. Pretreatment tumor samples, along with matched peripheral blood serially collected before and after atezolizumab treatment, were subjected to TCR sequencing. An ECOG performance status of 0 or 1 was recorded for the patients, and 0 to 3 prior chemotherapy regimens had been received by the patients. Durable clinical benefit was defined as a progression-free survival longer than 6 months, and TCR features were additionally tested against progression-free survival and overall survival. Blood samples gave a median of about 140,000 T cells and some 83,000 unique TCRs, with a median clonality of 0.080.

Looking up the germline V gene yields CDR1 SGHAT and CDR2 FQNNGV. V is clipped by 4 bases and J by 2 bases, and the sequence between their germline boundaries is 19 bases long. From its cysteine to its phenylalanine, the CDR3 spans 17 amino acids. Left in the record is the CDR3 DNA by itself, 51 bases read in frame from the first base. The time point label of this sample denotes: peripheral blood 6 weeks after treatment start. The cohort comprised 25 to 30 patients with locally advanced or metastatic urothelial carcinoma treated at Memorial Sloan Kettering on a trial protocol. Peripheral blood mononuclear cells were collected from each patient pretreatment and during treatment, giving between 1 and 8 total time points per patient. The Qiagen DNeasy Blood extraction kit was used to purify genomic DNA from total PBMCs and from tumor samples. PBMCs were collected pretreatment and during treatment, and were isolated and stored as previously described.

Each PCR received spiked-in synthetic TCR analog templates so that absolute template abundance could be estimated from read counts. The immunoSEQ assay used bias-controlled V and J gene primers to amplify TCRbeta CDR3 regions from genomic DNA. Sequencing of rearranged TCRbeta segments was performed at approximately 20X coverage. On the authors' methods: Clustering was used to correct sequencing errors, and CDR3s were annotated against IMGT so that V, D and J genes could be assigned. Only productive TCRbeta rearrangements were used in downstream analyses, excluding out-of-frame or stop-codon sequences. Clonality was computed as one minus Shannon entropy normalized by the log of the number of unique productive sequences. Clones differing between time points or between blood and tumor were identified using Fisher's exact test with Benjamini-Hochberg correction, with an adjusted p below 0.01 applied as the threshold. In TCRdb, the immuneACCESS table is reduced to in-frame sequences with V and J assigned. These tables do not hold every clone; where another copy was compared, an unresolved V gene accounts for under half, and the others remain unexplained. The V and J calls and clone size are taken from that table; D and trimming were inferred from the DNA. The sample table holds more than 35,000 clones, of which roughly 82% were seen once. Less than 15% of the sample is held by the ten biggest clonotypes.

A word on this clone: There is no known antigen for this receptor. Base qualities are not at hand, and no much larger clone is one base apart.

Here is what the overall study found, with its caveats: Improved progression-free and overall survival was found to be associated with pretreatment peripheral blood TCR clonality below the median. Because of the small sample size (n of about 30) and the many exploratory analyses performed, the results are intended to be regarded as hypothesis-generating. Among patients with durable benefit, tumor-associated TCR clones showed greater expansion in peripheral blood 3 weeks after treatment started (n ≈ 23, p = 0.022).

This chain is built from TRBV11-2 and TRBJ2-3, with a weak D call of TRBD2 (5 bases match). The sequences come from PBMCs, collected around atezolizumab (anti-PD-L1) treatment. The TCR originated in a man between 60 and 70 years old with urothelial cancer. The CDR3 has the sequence CASSSILYRGVTDTQYF. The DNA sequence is TGTGCCAGCAGCTCCATCTTATATCGGGGAGTCACAGATACGCAGTATTTT.